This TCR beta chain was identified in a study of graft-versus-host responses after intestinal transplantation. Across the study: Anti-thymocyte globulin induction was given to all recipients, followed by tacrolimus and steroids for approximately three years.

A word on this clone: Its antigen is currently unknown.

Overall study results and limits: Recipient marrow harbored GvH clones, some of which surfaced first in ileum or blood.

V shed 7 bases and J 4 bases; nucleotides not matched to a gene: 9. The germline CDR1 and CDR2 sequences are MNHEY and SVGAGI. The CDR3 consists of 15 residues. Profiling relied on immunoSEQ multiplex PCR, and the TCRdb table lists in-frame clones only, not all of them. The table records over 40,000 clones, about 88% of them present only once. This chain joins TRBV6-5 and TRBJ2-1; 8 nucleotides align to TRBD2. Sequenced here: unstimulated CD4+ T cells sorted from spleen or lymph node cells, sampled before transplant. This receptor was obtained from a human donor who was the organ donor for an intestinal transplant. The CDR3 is CASIPQRGPYNEQFF. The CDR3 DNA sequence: TGTGCCAGCATCCCTCAGCGGGGGCCTTACAATGAGCAGTTCTTC.